These 14 T cell receptor beta chains came from one sample sequenced in a study of spatial heterogeneity in lung cancer. Regarding time point: blood at routine non-recurrence follow-up after resection. The sequenced material consisted of unsorted whole RNA from tumor, nontumor lung or frozen PBMC. Each CDR3 protein gets one entry after TCRdb re-called the 5' RACE reads with MiXCR. The profile shows approximately 50,000 distinct CDR3 sequences, roughly 7% of them singletons. Source: PBMCs, taken at follow-up. Source of these receptors: a female donor with early-stage non-small cell lung cancer.

At least ten counts were recorded for this clonotype. The chain is built from TRBV27 and TRBJ1-6, with no clear D. This CDR3 spans 17 amino acids. Germline V gene data show CDR1 as MNHEY and CDR2 as SMNVEV (reference sequence). The V end lost 2 bases, the J end lost 11 bases, and 22 bases lay between the germline ends. CDR3 nucleotides: TGTGCCAGCAGTTTAAAGTGGTCGGTGGAGTTGTTGACACCCCTCCACTTT. As protein: CASSLKWSVELLTPLHF.

This clonotype was picked up many times. The J gene is TRBJ2-7, the V gene TRBV7-2; tentatively, D is TRBD1 or TRBD2 (5 bases each). This CDR3 comprises 14 residues. V was clipped by 3 bases and J by 2 bases, with 11 bases between them. The germline CDR1 and CDR2 sequences are SGHTA and FQGNSA. CDR3 coding DNA: TGTGCCAGCAGCTTGGGGACCGACACCTACGAGCAGTACTTC. Protein: CASSLGTDTYEQYF. The variable domain in full, with the rest retrieved from reference TRBV7-2 and TRBJ2-7, is GAGVSQSPSNKVTEKGKDVELRCDPISGHTALYWYRQSLGQGLEFLIYFQGNSAPDKSGLPSDRFSAERTGGSVSTLTIQRTQQEDSAVYLCASSLGTDTYEQYFGPGTRLTVT.

This clonotype showed up many times. The chain carries TRBV6-1 and TRBJ1-5; D uncertain. The length of the CDR3 is 14 residues. CDR1 is MNHNS, CDR2 SASEGT, per germline. Trimming left V 8 bases short and J 4 bases short, with 15 bases between. The CDR3 nucleotides are TGTGCCAGCGGTCCCCGAGGAGGGAATCAGCCCCAGCATTTT. Its protein is CASGPRGGNQPQHF.

This clonotype was found many times. The genes are TRBV28 and TRBJ2-1, with TRBD2 matching 11 bases. Per germline, CDR1 MDHEN and CDR2 SYDVKM. CDR3 length: 15 amino acids. Losses at the gene ends were 5 bases for V and 7 bases for J; bases not matched to a gene: 7. CDR3 sequence reads: CASSPVAGGHNEQFF. CDR3 coding DNA: TGTGCCAGCAGTCCAGTAGCGGGGGGGCATAATGAGCAGTTCTTC.

This chain links TRBV6-6 with TRBJ2-7, with 7 bases lining up with TRBD1. The CDR3 length is 14 residues. Trimming removed 2 bases from V and 4 bases from J; junction bases left unmatched: 5. The germline V gene encodes CDR1 MNHNY and CDR2 SVGAGI (reference sequence). For the CDR3, the DNA is TGTGCCAGCAGTTACGGACAGGACAAGTACGAGCAGTACTTC. Protein: CASSYGQDKYEQYF.

This chain joins TRBV25-1 and TRBJ1-2; TRBD1 might be the D (5 bases). The CDR3 is made up of 16 amino acids. Germline CDR1 and CDR2: MGHDK and SYGVNS. V lost 1 base, J lost 5 bases, and 17 bases lay in between. The CDR3 loop is CASSESGRLLGYGYTF. DNA of the CDR3: TGTGCCAGCAGTGAATCGGGACGGCTATTGGGGTATGGCTACACCTTC.

The genes are TRBV2 and TRBJ2-4; no reliable D call. The germline gives CDR1 SNHLY, CDR2 FYNNEI. CDR3 size: 16 residues. Trimming left V 2 bases short and J 0 bases short, with 11 bases between. CDR3 protein: CASSENPDLAKNIQYF. DNA of the CDR3: TGTGCCAGCAGTGAAAATCCAGATCTAGCCAAAAACATTCAGTACTTC.

This clonotype was counted at least ten times. The J gene is TRBJ1-5, the V gene TRBV7-9; D uncertain. Germline V gene data show CDR1 as SEHNR and CDR2 as FQNEAQ (reference sequence). CDR3 size: 12 residues. V lost 4 bases and J 3 bases, leaving 4 bases between the germline ends. Here the CDR3 DNA reads TGTGCCAGCAGCTGGGTCAATCAGCCCCAGCATTTT. Its translation is CASSWVNQPQHF.

This clonotype was seen ten or more times. The CDR3 sequence is CASSHHGSVLTF. Written as DNA, the CDR3 is TGTGCCAGCAGCCATCACGGAAGCGTCCTGACTTTC. This chain connects TRBV3-1 to TRBJ2-6, with D unclear. CDR1 is LGHDT and CDR2 is YNNKEL in the germline V gene (reference sequence). V was pared by 3 bases and J by 12 bases, with 9 bases between. There are 12 residues in the CDR3.

This clonotype was recorded many times. This chain uses TRBV6-2 or TRBV6-3 with TRBJ2-3; 13 positions agree with TRBD2. CDR1 and CDR2 (germline): MNHEY, SVGEGT. The CDR3 has 19 residues. Trimming cost V 0 bases and J 0 bases; bases outside gene matches: 6. DNA for the CDR3: TGTGCCAGCAGTTACTCCACTAGCGGGGGGGCCACTAGCACAGATACGCAGTATTTT. This gives the protein CASSYSTSGGATSTDTQYF.

This clonotype was picked up a small number of times. The rearrangement joins TRBV29-1 to TRBJ1-2; 9 nucleotides agree with TRBD1. This CDR3 has 12 amino acids. Germline-derived CDR1 and CDR2 are SQVTM and ANQGSEA. V lost 7 bases, J lost 7 bases, and 7 bases stayed unmatched. This CDR3 is CSGRTGASGYTF. The DNA of the CDR3 is TGCAGCGGACGGACAGGGGCGTCTGGCTACACCTTC. The whole variable domain, remainder taken from reference TRBV29-1 and TRBJ1-2, is SAVISQKPSRDICQRGTSLTIQCQVDSQVTMMFWYRQQPGQSLTLIATANQGSEATYESGFVIDKFPISRPNLTFSTLTVSNMSPEDSSIYLCSGRTGASGYTFGSGTRLTVV.

This clonotype was detected only a few times. The rearrangement joins TRBV30 to TRBJ1-3; 7 bases are shared with TRBD1. The V and J ends lost 5 bases and 0 bases, in that order; junction bases with no gene match: 4. There are 14 residues in the CDR3. Per germline, CDR1 GTSNPN and CDR2 SVGIG (reference sequence). The CDR3 loop reads CAWRTGSSGNTIYF. The CDR3 bases are TGTGCCTGGCGGACAGGCAGCTCTGGAAACACCATATATTTT. Together with reference TRBV30 and TRBJ1-3, the CDR3 gives the full variable domain: SQTIHQWPATLVQPVGSPLSLECTVEGTSNPNLYWYRQAAGRGLQLLFYSVGIGQISSEVPQNLSASRPQDRQFILSSKKLLLSDSGFYLCAWRTGSSGNTIYFGEGSWLTVV.

This clonotype showed up just a few times. The chain couples TRBV4-2 to TRBJ1-5; maybe TRBD1 (5 bases). The CDR3 is 13 amino acids. Trimming removed 1 base at V and 7 bases at J, with 8 bases between. CDR1 is LGHNA, CDR2 YNFKEQ, per germline. CDR3 nucleotide sequence: TGTGCCAGCAGCCAAGGCGAGGGGCAGCCCCAGCATTTT. Translated, it gives CASSQGEGQPQHF.

Ten or more counts support this clonotype. V usage is TRBV28 and J usage is TRBJ2-5, with 8 bases lining up with TRBD2. J lost 2 bases, V lost 6 bases, and 14 bases had no gene match. CDR1 and CDR2 (germline): MDHEN, SYDVKM. This CDR3 is built from 17 residues. The CDR3 DNA is TGTGCCAGCAGGCCTAATGTTCCGGGACTAGTACAAGAGACCCAGTACTTC. This gives the protein CASRPNVPGLVQETQYF.